This T cell receptor beta chain was identified in a study of cytomegalovirus exposure and HLA in healthy donors. Study-wide results and caveats: Because they were indistinguishable, some V segments, including TRBV6-2 and TRBV6-3, were excluded. According to reports, the classifier identified cytomegalovirus status with high specificity and sensitivity. In a later analysis, parvovirus B19, influenza, CMV and Epstein-Barr virus appeared linked to several top co-occurrence clusters.

For this clone: Its antigen remains unidentified.

The study ran its PCR with 60 Vbeta and 13 Jbeta primers. The method was immunoSEQ multiplex PCR; TCRdb's version includes in-frame clones alone and lacks a portion of them. This sample carries 75,000 to 80,000 clones, 80% of them seen once, and the ten largest clones take over 0.95%. This CDR3 contains 15 residues. Trimming left V 0 bases short and J 2 bases short, with 7 bases between. Germline loops: CDR1 MNHEY, CDR2 SVGAGI. The sample consisted of PBMCs. The clonotype comes from a male donor in good health and CMV-seronegative. This chain connects TRBV6-5 to TRBJ1-4; TRBD1 might be the D (5 bases). CDR3 sequence (DNA): TGTGCCAGCAGTTACTCGACAGTCACTAATGAAAAACTGTTTTTT. Translated, it gives CASSYSTVTNEKLFF.